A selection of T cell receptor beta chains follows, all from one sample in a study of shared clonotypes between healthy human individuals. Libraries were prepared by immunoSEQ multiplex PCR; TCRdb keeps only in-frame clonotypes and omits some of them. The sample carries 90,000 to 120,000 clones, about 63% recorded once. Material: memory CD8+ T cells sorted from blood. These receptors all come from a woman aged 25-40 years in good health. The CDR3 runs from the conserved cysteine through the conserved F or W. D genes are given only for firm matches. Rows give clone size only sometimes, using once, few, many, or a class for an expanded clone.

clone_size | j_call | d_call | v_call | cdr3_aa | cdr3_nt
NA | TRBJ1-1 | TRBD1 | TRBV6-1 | CASSPGQENTEAFF | TGTGCCAGCTCCCCGGGACAGGAGAACACTGAAGCTTTCTTT
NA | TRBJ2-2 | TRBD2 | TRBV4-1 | CASSLAGVTGELFF | TGCGCCAGCAGCCTAGCGGGAGTCACCGGGGAGCTGTTTTTT
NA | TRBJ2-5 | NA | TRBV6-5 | CASSYLGEETQYF | TGTGCCAGCAGTTACTTAGGGGAAGAGACCCAGTACTTC
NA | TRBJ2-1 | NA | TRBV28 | CASSLGEWDSYNEQFF | TGTGCCAGCAGTTTAGGGGAGTGGGACTCCTACAATGAGCAGTTCTTC
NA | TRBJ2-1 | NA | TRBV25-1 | CASSGIGGQFF | TGTGCCAGCAGTGGAATAGGGGGGCAGTTCTTC
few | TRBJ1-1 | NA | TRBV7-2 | CATGVTANTEAFF | TGTGCCACGGGCGTGACAGCGAACACTGAAGCTTTCTTT
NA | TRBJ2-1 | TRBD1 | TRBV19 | CASSLQGVGEQFF | TGTGCCAGTAGTCTCCAGGGGGTGGGTGAGCAGTTCTTC
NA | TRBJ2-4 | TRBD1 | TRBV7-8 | CASSPQGVAKNIQYF | TGTGCCAGCAGCCCACAGGGGGTAGCCAAAAACATTCAGTACTTC
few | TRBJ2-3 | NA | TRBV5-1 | CASSLARTTDTQYF | TGCGCCAGCAGCTTGGCCAGAACCACCGATACGCAGTATTTT
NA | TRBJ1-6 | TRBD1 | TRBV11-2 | CASSLSPTGVTYNSPLHF | TGTGCCAGCAGCTTATCCCCTACAGGGGTAACCTATAATTCACCCCTCCACTTT
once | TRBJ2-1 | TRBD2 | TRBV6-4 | CASSPREVQFF | TGTGCCAGCAGCCCCCGGGAGGTGCAGTTCTTC